The sequence of this T cell receptor beta chain was determined in a study of T cells in Graves' hyperthyroidism and ophthalmopathy. Whole-study context: At initial diagnosis, before any treatment had begun, peripheral blood was obtained.

Aged 18 to 65, the patients had hyperthyroidism that was newly diagnosed and had lasted under 2 months. At first hyperthyroidism diagnosis, before any ophthalmopathy symptoms, the blood sample was collected. V dropped 5 bases and J dropped 10 bases, with 23 bases sitting between them. Per germline, CDR1 SGHTA and CDR2 FQGNSA. The CDR3 consists of 15 residues. Study-wide findings and caveats: The blood repertoire included most of the expanded thyroid clonotypes above 0.001.

This clonotype was seen more than once but under ten times. The antigen remains unidentified. Amplification targeted TCR beta CDR3 regions from RNA transcripts. HTBI primers were used for first-round RT-PCR of the TCR CDR3. MiXCR, applied by TCRdb to the multiplex PCR reads, yields one record per CDR3 protein. The repertoire holds under 450,000 distinct CDR3 sequences, with around an eighth as singletons. The V and J genes are TRBV7-2 and TRBJ2-5, with TRBD1 as a possible D gene (5 bases). The specimen was blood. The TCR originated in a young man with Graves' hyperthyroidism that later progressed to Graves' ophthalmopathy. The CDR3 nucleotides read TGTGCCAGCAGCCTACAGGACACGGCTGGTATCATCCAGTACTTC. Its translation: CASSLQDTAGIIQYF.